This is a list of T cell receptor beta chains from one sample in a study of blood T cell repertoires in COVID-19. Method: immunoSEQ multiplex PCR; TCRdb's copy keeps in-frame clones and lacks some. The sample shows 250,000 or so clones, about nine tenths of them seen only once. The specimen was peripheral blood. Source of these receptors: a man in his sixties with acute or convalescent COVID-19. CDR3s include the opening cysteine and the closing phenylalanine or tryptophan.

cdr3_aa: CASTRESWQPQHF; j_call: TRBJ1-5; v_call: TRBV28; cdr3_length: 13
cdr3_aa: CASSARGQGETDTQYF; j_call: TRBJ2-3; v_call: TRBV9; cdr3_length: 16
cdr3_aa: CASSLAGSNTEAFF; j_call: TRBJ1-1; v_call: TRBV28; cdr3_length: 14
cdr3_aa: CATSDYGGSLQETQYF; j_call: TRBJ2-5; v_call: TRBV24-1; cdr3_length: 16
cdr3_aa: CASRAGNEKLFF; j_call: TRBJ1-4; v_call: TRBV6-5; cdr3_length: 12
cdr3_aa: CASSLDRGDYSPLHF; j_call: TRBJ1-6; v_call: TRBV5-1; cdr3_length: 15
cdr3_aa: CASSLSPGDEQYF; j_call: TRBJ2-7; v_call: TRBV7-3; cdr3_length: 13
cdr3_aa: CASSQGTSGAVRTQYF; j_call: TRBJ2-3; v_call: TRBV3-1/TRBV3-2; cdr3_length: 16
cdr3_aa: CASSVGQSTGELFF; j_call: TRBJ2-2; v_call: TRBV9; cdr3_length: 14
cdr3_aa: CASTETRAQETQYF; j_call: TRBJ2-5; v_call: TRBV6-1; cdr3_length: 14
cdr3_aa: CASTVSYNSPLHF; j_call: TRBJ1-6; v_call: TRBV6-5; cdr3_length: 13
cdr3_aa: CASRLQGNPNQPQHF; j_call: TRBJ1-5; v_call: TRBV6-5; cdr3_length: 15
cdr3_aa: CASSATGQNTEAFF; j_call: TRBJ1-1; v_call: TRBV7-3; cdr3_length: 14
cdr3_aa: CASEAVTYGYTF; j_call: TRBJ1-2; v_call: TRBV7-2; cdr3_length: 12
cdr3_aa: CATSARRGGQPQHF; j_call: TRBJ1-5; v_call: TRBV15; cdr3_length: 14
cdr3_aa: CASSRQGAGELFF; j_call: TRBJ2-2; v_call: TRBV19; cdr3_length: 13
cdr3_aa: CASSLTALAGASEQFF; j_call: TRBJ2-1; v_call: TRBV7-3; cdr3_length: 16
cdr3_aa: CASSLEQSSYEQYF; j_call: TRBJ2-7; v_call: TRBV11-2; cdr3_length: 14
cdr3_aa: CASSWTGRNSPLHF; j_call: TRBJ1-6; v_call: TRBV5-1; cdr3_length: 14
cdr3_aa: CASSYSIRTPGTANQPQHF; j_call: TRBJ1-5; v_call: TRBV6-2/TRBV6-3; cdr3_length: 19
cdr3_aa: CASSSLARVEQYF; j_call: TRBJ2-7; v_call: TRBV7-8; cdr3_length: 13
cdr3_aa: CASSPAGANVLTF; j_call: TRBJ2-6; v_call: TRBV27; cdr3_length: 13
cdr3_aa: CASSSPSGRRRGAGELFF; j_call: TRBJ2-2; v_call: TRBV7-2; cdr3_length: 18
cdr3_aa: CASTRQNYGYTF; j_call: TRBJ1-2; v_call: TRBV19; cdr3_length: 12
cdr3_aa: CASSIAGGFYEQYF; j_call: TRBJ2-7; v_call: TRBV27; cdr3_length: 14
cdr3_aa: CASSRHTLGLAGEGSSYNEQFF; j_call: TRBJ2-1; v_call: TRBV2; cdr3_length: 22
cdr3_aa: CASSLMPSGSAYQETQYF; j_call: TRBJ2-5; v_call: TRBV7-3; cdr3_length: 18
cdr3_aa: CASNRAGGKEQYF; j_call: TRBJ2-7; v_call: TRBV12-3/TRBV12-4; cdr3_length: 13
cdr3_aa: CASSPIGGVYNEQFF; j_call: TRBJ2-1; v_call: TRBV18; cdr3_length: 15
cdr3_aa: CASSLGTVRNTIYF; j_call: TRBJ1-3; v_call: TRBV7-2; cdr3_length: 14
cdr3_aa: CATRRAGQMNTEAFF; j_call: TRBJ1-1; v_call: TRBV7-9; cdr3_length: 15
cdr3_aa: CASSLTAGPTYEQYF; j_call: TRBJ2-7; v_call: TRBV7-2; cdr3_length: 15
cdr3_aa: CATSRGARGNSPLHF; j_call: TRBJ1-6; v_call: TRBV15; cdr3_length: 15
cdr3_aa: CASSRLATGEVGYTF; j_call: TRBJ1-2; v_call: TRBV5-6; cdr3_length: 15
cdr3_aa: CASSLSLSGPQHF; j_call: TRBJ1-5; v_call: TRBV12-3/TRBV12-4; cdr3_length: 13
cdr3_aa: CASSDYRGGGYGYTF; j_call: TRBJ1-2; v_call: TRBV27; cdr3_length: 15
cdr3_aa: CASSPGDRGFGGKSSPLHF; j_call: TRBJ1-6; v_call: TRBV19; cdr3_length: 19
cdr3_aa: CASSFWQGRSYTF; j_call: TRBJ1-2; v_call: TRBV11-1; cdr3_length: 13
cdr3_aa: CSASRGILFF; j_call: TRBJ2-1; v_call: TRBV20-1; cdr3_length: 10
cdr3_aa: CASSVGGTGGNEQFF; j_call: TRBJ2-1; v_call: TRBV9; cdr3_length: 15
cdr3_aa: CASSQDGNQPQHF; j_call: TRBJ1-5; v_call: TRBV4-1; cdr3_length: 13